The 5 T cell receptor beta chains reported below all come from one sample, sequenced in a study of T cells in Graves' hyperthyroidism and ophthalmopathy. The investigators amplified TCR beta CDR3 regions from RNA transcripts. In the first-round RT-PCR of the TCR CDR3, the HTBI primer set was used. TCRdb independently ran MiXCR on the multiplex PCR reads; one entry per CDR3 protein. The sample comprises hundreds of thousands of distinct CDR3 sequences, 35% to 40% of which are singletons, and approximately 8.7% rests with the top ten. The sample consisted of blood. The origin of the receptors is a man younger than 30 with Graves' hyperthyroidism.

This clonotype was seen more than once but under ten times. This rearrangement joins TRBV20-1 to TRBJ1-2; 9 bases map to TRBD1. J gave up 5 bases and V 4 bases, and 8 bases lay outside the gene matches. This CDR3 contains 14 residues. In germline, CDR1 is DFQATT, CDR2 SNEGSKA (reference sequence). The CDR3 region has the DNA TGCAGTGCTAAAGGGGACAGGGACCATTATGGCTACACCTTC. Translation: CSAKGDRDHYGYTF.

This clonotype was detected many times. This chain uses TRBV24-1 with TRBJ1-4; no definite D call. The CDR3 extends over 18 amino acids. V shed 2 bases and J shed 7 bases, with 22 bases lying between them. CDR1 and CDR2 from the germline V gene are KGHDR and SFDVKD. This chain's CDR3 is CATSDSITFPFWCEKLFF. The CDR3 bases are TGTGCCACCAGTGATTCCATAACCTTTCCTTTCTGGTGTGAAAAACTGTTTTTT.

The chain employs TRBV29-1 and TRBJ2-6, with a tentative D call TRBD2 (5 bases). Germline values: CDR1 SQVTM, CDR2 ANQGSEA. The CDR3 sequence is 12 residues long. The CDR3 sequence is CTPGAGANVLTF. CDR3 sequence (DNA): TGCACCCCCGGGGCTGGGGCCAACGTCCTGACTTTC.

The chain combines TRBV5-1 with TRBJ1-1, with D perhaps TRBD1 (5 bases). The CDR3 consists of 13 residues. Germline lookup yields CDR1 SGHRS and CDR2 YFSETQ. With 2 bases removed from V and 7 bases from J, the gap between germline ends came to 12 bases. The chain's CDR3 is CASSFTGVGEAFF. The DNA of the CDR3 is TGCGCCAGCAGCTTCACAGGAGTCGGTGAAGCTTTCTTT.

A remark on this clonotype: An end of the junction does not agree with germline; a read error may underlie this. The J gene is TRBJ2-6, the V gene TRBV6-2 or TRBV6-3, with a tentative D call TRBD1 (5 bases). Germline CDR1 reads MNHEY; CDR2 reads SVGEGT. CDR3 length: 13 residues. The CDR3 loop is CASPNPGANVPTF. CDR3 coding DNA: TGTGCCAGCCCCAACCCTGGGGCCAACGTCCCGACTTTC.